The sample holds a few counts of the clone carrying this T cell receptor (beta chain). These data belong to a study of blood T cell repertoires in COVID-19. Study-level background: The cDNA or gDNA used as material had been derived from T cells, B-cell-depleted T cells, or PBMCs.

The V gene lost 5 bases and the J gene lost 8 bases, with 24 bases spanning the gap. The CDR3 is 17 amino acids. Germline V gene sequence: CDR1 LNHDA, CDR2 SQIVND (reference sequence). The repertoire was sequenced with immunoSEQ multiplex PCR; TCRdb's copy has only in-frame clones and lacks some. Among 250,000 to 300,000 clones listed, approximately 85% were seen once. The source of this sequence is a woman aged 30 to 39 with acute or convalescent COVID-19. The chain combines TRBV19 with TRBJ1-4; D not certain. The sequencing input was peripheral blood. For the CDR3, the DNA is TGTGCCAGTAGTCTGACCTACCCGGGTGGGTGGATCGAAAAACTGTTTTTT. Amino acid sequence: CASSLTYPGGWIEKLFF.